This entry is about one TCR beta chain. Its cognate antigen is unknown. A read error may explain this, as a much larger clone is one base away. This entry is derived from a study of post-analysis software for immune sequencing data. Included in the TCR beta cDNA libraries were unique molecular identifiers. T cells numbering roughly 0.95 to 10 million yielded approximately 500,000 cDNA molecules. TCRdb fed the PCR reads into MiXCR, producing one record per CDR3 protein. The repertoire has about 200,000 distinct CDR3 sequences, 29% of them found once; the top ten carry around 3.2%. The CDR3 is made up of 14 amino acids. CDR1 and CDR2 (germline): DFQATT, SNEGSKA (reference sequence). Study-wide results and caveats: Batch-matched samples strongly co-clustered by F measure. Controls significantly exceeded multiple sclerosis patients in normalized Chao1 diversity. TRBV segments more frequent in patients than in controls numbered roughly 5 and included TRBV5-6, TRBV5-1 and TRBV20-1.

J is TRBJ2-7 and V is TRBV20-1; 10 bases line up with TRBD2. Sequences were obtained from blood. This clonotype was obtained from a girl aged 2-17 years with multiple sclerosis. The CDR3 here is CSARVIAGGYKQYF. Here the CDR3 DNA reads TGCAGTGCTAGAGTTATAGCGGGGGGCTACAAGCAGTACTTC.